The 30 T cell receptor beta chains below all came from one sample that was sequenced in a study of cytomegalovirus exposure and HLA in healthy donors. Primers for the PCR totalled 60 Vbeta and 13 Jbeta. Sequencing was performed with immunoSEQ multiplex PCR; in TCRdb, only in-frame clones are kept and a portion is missing. The sample carries about 110,000 clones, around 80% recorded once. Sequencing was carried out using PBMCs. All receptors derive from a woman in her sixties in good health and CMV-seropositive.

V usage is TRBV19 and J usage is TRBJ1-4; no definite D call. CDR3 size: 15 residues. V was clipped by 5 bases and J by 0 bases, with 10 bases between them. Germline values: CDR1 LNHDA, CDR2 SQIVND (reference sequence). As DNA, the CDR3 is TGTGCCAGTAGTCCTTTTCCTGCAACTAATGAAAAACTGTTTTTT. Translated, it gives CASSPFPATNEKLFF.

The V gene is TRBV7-3, the J gene TRBJ1-2; D gene ambiguous. CDR1 is SGHTA and CDR2 is FQGTGA in the germline V gene. This CDR3 has 14 residues. V was cut by 0 bases and J by 2 bases, with 7 bases left in between. The DNA for the CDR3 is TGTGCCAGCAGCTTAACCCCGGGGAACTATGGCTACACCTTC. This codes for CASSLTPGNYGYTF.

The V and J genes are TRBV7-9 and TRBJ2-3, with 8 bases aligning to TRBD2. This CDR3 is 16 amino acids long. Germline V lookup: CDR1 SEHNR, CDR2 FQNEAQ (reference sequence). V was clipped by 5 bases and J by 2 bases; unmatched bases: 9. CDR3 in DNA: TGTGCCAGCAGCCCTCGGGTAGCGGGGCCCACAGATACGCAGTATTTT. Amino acid sequence: CASSPRVAGPTDTQYF.

This chain uses TRBV5-3 with TRBJ2-2; D uncertain. TRBV5-3 is given ORF status, its function remaining uncertain. V dropped 0 bases and J dropped 7 bases, with 10 bases sitting between them. The CDR3 is 14 residues long. The CDR3 here is CARSLALVVGELFF. The CDR3 DNA is TGTGCCAGAAGCTTGGCTCTCGTAGTCGGGGAGCTGTTTTTT.

This clone was seen a single time. V usage is TRBV4-1 and J usage is TRBJ2-2; the D is unclear. There are 13 residues in the CDR3. Germline CDR1 and CDR2: MGHRA and YSYEKL. Trimming left V 1 base short and J 7 bases short, with 7 bases between. CDR3 amino acids: CASSQGPFGELFF. CDR3 nucleotides: TGCGCCAGCAGCCAAGGTCCATTCGGGGAGCTGTTTTTT.

The chain combines TRBV9 with TRBJ2-1, with 11 bases that match TRBD2. Germline CDR1 SGDLS, CDR2 YYNGEE. The V segment lost 2 bases and the J segment 9 bases; nucleotides outside the gene matches: 7. The CDR3 extends over 15 amino acids. The CDR3 region has the DNA TGTGCCAGCAGCGTGAGAACTAGCGGGAGCGGTGAGCAGTTCTTC. Its translation: CASSVRTSGSGEQFF.

The genes are TRBV28 and TRBJ1-1; D gene unclear. The V gene lost 1 base and the J gene lost 1 base, with 10 bases spanning the gap. The CDR3 contains 15 residues. The germline gives CDR1 MDHEN, CDR2 SYDVKM. CDR3 sequence: CASSLFHISNTEAFF. CDR3 bases: TGTGCCAGCAGTTTATTCCACATCTCGAACACTGAAGCTTTCTTT. Filled out from reference TRBV28 and TRBJ1-1, the complete variable domain reads DVKVTQSSRYLVKRTGEKVFLECVQDMDHENMFWYRQDPGLGLRLIYFSYDVKMKEKGDIPEGYSVSREKKERFSLILESASTNQTSMYLCASSLFHISNTEAFFGQGTRLTVV.

The chain has TRBV11-2 and TRBJ2-1; tentatively, D is TRBD2 (6 bases). The CDR3 is made up of 16 amino acids. Germline CDR1 is SGHAT and CDR2 is FQNNGV. V was cut by 3 bases and J by 4 bases, with 16 bases left in between. CDR3 protein: CASSFRGGPLYNEQFF. Written as DNA, the CDR3 is TGTGCCAGCAGCTTCCGGGGAGGCCCGCTATACAATGAGCAGTTCTTC.

The chain employs TRBV5-1 and TRBJ1-2, with TRBD1 as a possible D gene (5 bases). Germline loops: CDR1 SGHRS, CDR2 YFSETQ. The CDR3 has 14 amino acids. Trimming shortened V by 0 bases and J by 0 bases, and 6 bases separated the two germline ends. In DNA, the CDR3 is TGCGCCAGCAGCTTGGGACAGTCTAACTATGGCTACACCTTC. As protein: CASSLGQSNYGYTF. Together with reference TRBV5-1 and TRBJ1-2, the CDR3 gives the full variable domain: KAGVTQTPRYLIKTRGQQVTLSCSPISGHRSVSWYQQTPGQGLQFLFEYFSETQRNKGNFPGRFSGRQFSNSRSEMNVSTLELGDSALYLCASSLGQSNYGYTFGSGTRLTVV.

This rearrangement joins TRBV18 to TRBJ1-2; 7 bases agree with TRBD1. CDR1 is KGHSH and CDR2 is LQKENI in the germline V gene. The CDR3 is 14 amino acids. The ends lost 3 bases at V and 8 bases at J; junction bases unmatched: 9. The DNA of the CDR3 is TGTGCCAGCTCACCTGGACAGGCCCCAGCCGGCTACACCTTC. Residues: CASSPGQAPAGYTF.

The chain is built from TRBV5-1 and TRBJ2-7; a possible D gene is TRBD2 (7 bases). This CDR3 contains 15 residues. V shed 3 bases and J shed 0 bases, with 13 bases lying between them. Germline CDR1 SGHRS, CDR2 YFSETQ. The CDR3 bases are TGCGCCAGCAGCTCAGGGGACTATAGCTCCTACGAGCAGTACTTC. This codes for CASSSGDYSSYEQYF.

The CDR3: CASSTWTGGIYEQYF. The DNA for the CDR3 is TGTGCCAGCAGCACCTGGACAGGCGGAATCTACGAGCAGTACTTC. The genes are TRBV9 and TRBJ2-7; 7 nucleotides line up with TRBD1. The CDR3 is 15 residues long. Germline assignment: CDR1 SGDLS and CDR2 YYNGEE. V gave up 4 bases and J gave up 3 bases; unmatched junction bases: 10.

The rearrangement joins TRBV5-1 to TRBJ2-2, with D possibly matching TRBD2 (6 bases). The V end was cut by 4 bases, the J end by 3 bases, with 16 bases between. The CDR3 totals 16 residues. Germline values: CDR1 SGHRS, CDR2 YFSETQ. The CDR3 DNA reads as TGCGCCAGCAGCCCCCGAGTCGCGGGGTACACCGGGGAGCTGTTTTTT. It translates to CASSPRVAGYTGELFF.

In its sample, this clone was seen many times. This sequence joins TRBV4-1 and TRBJ2-7, with a tentative D call TRBD2 (6 bases). The length of the CDR3 is 16 residues. Germline CDR1 reads MGHRA; CDR2 reads YSYEKL. V was cut by 3 bases and J by 0 bases, with 15 bases left in between. The CDR3 nucleotides are TGCGCCAGCAGCCATACAAGCGGGCATAGCTCCTACGAGCAGTACTTC. Its protein is CASSHTSGHSSYEQYF.

The chain links TRBV11-2 to TRBJ1-4, with 10 bases fitting TRBD1. Germline lookup yields CDR1 SGHAT and CDR2 FQNNGV. CDR3 length: 14 amino acids. J lost 5 bases, V lost 5 bases, and 2 bases had no gene match. The chain's CDR3 is CASSADRGNEKLFF. The CDR3 nucleotides are TGTGCCAGCAGCGCGGACAGGGGGAATGAAAAACTGTTTTTT.

In this sample, this clone turned up a few times. The chain links TRBV4-1 to TRBJ2-3, with TRBD2 as a possible D gene (5 bases). Between the trimmed V and J ends, which lost 1 base and 6 bases, there was a span of 17 bases. Germline V gene lookup returns CDR1 MGHRA and CDR2 YSYEKL. The CDR3 contains 16 residues. CDR3: CASSQVAGYSTDTQYF. CDR3 nucleotide sequence: TGCGCCAGCAGCCAAGTTGCGGGCTACTCAACGGATACGCAGTATTTT.

The chain combines TRBV25-1 with TRBJ2-5; 7 positions agree with TRBD1. This CDR3 has 17 amino acids. The J segment lost 4 bases and the V segment lost 2 bases, leaving 13 bases of the junction unmatched. Germline V gene sequence: CDR1 MGHDK, CDR2 SYGVNS. The CDR3 DNA follows: TGTGCCAGCAGTGAAAAAATCGGGCTCTCAGGGGGAGAGACCCAGTACTTC. Amino acids: CASSEKIGLSGGETQYF.

V gene TRBV19 combines with J gene TRBJ1-5; TRBD1 aligns across 9 bases. Germline CDR1 is LNHDA and CDR2 is SQIVND (reference sequence). The CDR3 consists of 16 residues. J lost 0 bases, V lost 4 bases, and 4 bases had no gene match. DNA of the CDR3: TGTGCCAGTAGTACAGACAGGGGGTATAGCAATCAGCCCCAGCATTTT. Amino acids: CASSTDRGYSNQPQHF.

This clone was detected once. This chain connects TRBV7-9 to TRBJ2-1; D is perhaps TRBD1 (5 bases). V was shortened by 2 bases and J by 6 bases, with 14 bases between the two germline ends. This CDR3 has 15 residues. In germline, CDR1 is SEHNR, CDR2 FQNEAQ (reference sequence). The CDR3 sequence: CASSLLAAGINEQFF. The CDR3 coding sequence is TGTGCCAGCAGCTTACTTGCTGCAGGGATCAATGAGCAGTTCTTC.

V usage is TRBV14 and J usage is TRBJ1-2, with TRBD1 matching 7 bases. The V segment lost 4 bases and the J segment 2 bases; nucleotides outside the gene matches: 7. This CDR3 spans 15 amino acids. Looked up from germline, CDR1 is SGHDN and CDR2 is FVKESK. In nucleotides, the CDR3 is TGTGCCAGCAGCCCAATAGGACAGGAGAACTATGGCTACACCTTC. Protein: CASSPIGQENYGYTF.

This rearrangement joins TRBV27 to TRBJ2-7, with D possibly matching TRBD1 (6 bases). Between the trimmed V and J ends, which lost 3 bases and 5 bases, there was a span of 14 bases. There are 14 residues in the CDR3. Germline assignment: CDR1 MNHEY and CDR2 SMNVEV (reference sequence). CDR3 in DNA: TGTGCCAGCAGTTTGTACAGGGCATCCGACGAGCAGTACTTC. Encoded protein: CASSLYRASDEQYF.

The genes are TRBV27 and TRBJ2-5; possible D gene TRBD2, 5 bases. Germline loops: CDR1 MNHEY, CDR2 SMNVEV (reference sequence). The germline V and J ends were trimmed by 6 bases and 2 bases, with 16 bases remaining between them. This CDR3 has 15 amino acids. The CDR3 spells CASSPTEGRQETQYF. CDR3 bases: TGTGCCAGCAGCCCAACAGAGGGCCGGCAAGAGACCCAGTACTTC.

The sample holds a few counts of this clone. The V call is TRBV5-1, the J call TRBJ1-4; the D gene is possibly TRBD1 (6 bases). The V gene's germline CDR1 is SGHRS and CDR2 YFSETQ. There are 14 residues in the CDR3. Trimming removed 3 bases from V and 4 bases from J, with 10 bases in between. The CDR3 reads CASSSDRSNEKLFF. In DNA form, the CDR3 reads TGCGCCAGCAGCTCGGACAGAAGTAATGAAAAACTGTTTTTT.

In its sample, this clone was seen a few times. J is TRBJ1-2 and V is TRBV19, with 9 bases identical to TRBD1. This CDR3 region has 12 residues. Trimming took 5 bases from V and 13 from J; bases not matched to a gene: 8. Germline CDR1 LNHDA, CDR2 SQIVND (reference sequence). CDR3 bases: TGTGCCAGTAGTCAACGGACAGGGGTATCCACCTTC. As protein: CASSQRTGVSTF.

The chain combines TRBV27 with TRBJ1-3; TRBD1 aligns across 7 bases. The V gene end was trimmed by 0 bases and the J gene end by 8 bases; junction bases not matched to a gene: 7. Germline V lookup: CDR1 MNHEY, CDR2 SMNVEV (reference sequence). The CDR3 is 15 residues long. CDR3 sequence: CASSLSGQDEDTIYF. CDR3 nucleotides: TGTGCCAGCAGTTTATCCGGACAGGACGAGGACACCATATATTTT.

CDR3 nucleotide sequence: TGTGCCAGCAGCTTAGTCCCGGGACAGGGTTTGAACACTGAAGCTTTCTTT. Its translation is CASSLVPGQGLNTEAFF. The chain links TRBV11-2 to TRBJ1-1; 9 nucleotides align to TRBD1. Germline trimming cut 1 base from V and 0 bases from J; bases unmatched to any gene: 6. The CDR3 has 17 residues. The germline CDR1 and CDR2 sequences are SGHAT and FQNNGV.

About this clone itself: A junction boundary mismatches the germline segment, possibly from a read error. V gene TRBV7-9 combines with J gene TRBJ2-3, with 12 bases identical to TRBD2. Per germline, CDR1 SEHNR and CDR2 FQNEAQ (reference sequence). The CDR3 consists of 17 residues. The CDR3 nucleotides are TGTTCCAGCAGCTTAACCCTAGCGGGAGGGCCGAAGGATACGCAGTATTTT. Translating it yields CSSSLTLAGGPKDTQYF.

The genes are TRBV7-9 and TRBJ2-1; D is perhaps TRBD2 (5 bases). Germline CDR1 SEHNR, CDR2 FQNEAQ (reference sequence). Trimming left V 1 base short and J 4 bases short, with 11 bases between. The CDR3 spans 15 residues. CDR3 DNA sequence: TGTGCCAGCAGCTTAGAGCAGACTACTTACAATGAGCAGTTCTTC. Translated, it gives CASSLEQTTYNEQFF.

This chain uses TRBV9 with TRBJ2-2; TRBD1 matches at 9 bases. V dropped 7 bases and J dropped 0; count of bases not matched to a gene: 1. This CDR3 spans 14 amino acids. CDR1 is SGDLS, CDR2 YYNGEE, per germline. CDR3 amino acids: CASRQGANTGELFF. CDR3 nucleotides: TGTGCCAGCCGACAGGGGGCGAACACCGGGGAGCTGTTTTTT.

The chain combines TRBV5-4 with TRBJ2-3; unclear D gene. V was pared by 4 bases and J by 4 bases, with 10 bases between. Germline V lookup: CDR1 SGHNT, CDR2 YYREEE (reference sequence). The CDR3 has 13 residues. CDR3 residues: CASSPLNPDTQYF. CDR3 DNA: TGTGCCAGCAGCCCTCTAAATCCAGATACGCAGTATTTT.